These 14 T cell receptor beta chains originate from one sample sequenced in a study of blood T cell repertoires in COVID-19. Sequenced by immunoSEQ multiplex PCR; TCRdb stores in-frame clones only, minus some. The sample contains tens of thousands of clones, around nine tenths of which appear only once. Sequenced input: peripheral blood. These receptors were taken from a human donor in a cohort sampled during active COVID-19.

The chain carries TRBV19 and TRBJ2-1, with D possibly TRBD1 on 6 matching bases. This CDR3 contains 15 residues. The germline V and J ends were trimmed by 3 bases and 0 bases, with 9 bases remaining between them. Germline CDR1 LNHDA, CDR2 SQIVND (reference sequence). CDR3 loop: CASSIDRYSYNEQFF. CDR3 in DNA: TGTGCCAGTAGTATTGACAGGTACTCCTACAATGAGCAGTTCTTC.

In this sample, this clone turned up once. V and J are TRBV3-1 (or the pseudogene TRBV3-2) and TRBJ1-2; TRBD1 matches at 7 bases. The CDR3 consists of 14 residues. The germline V gene has CDR1 LGHDT and CDR2 YNNKEL (reference sequence). Trimming took 1 base from V and 6 from J; bases not matched to a gene: 5. The CDR3 here is CASSQVITGDGYTF. CDR3 in DNA: TGTGCCAGCAGCCAAGTGATTACAGGGGATGGCTACACCTTC.

The CDR3 DNA reads as TGTGCCAGCAGCGGACAGGGCCGATTCTATGGCTACACCTTC. Translation gives CASSGQGRFYGYTF. The rearrangement links TRBV5-4 to TRBJ1-2; TRBD1 matches 8 bases. The J segment lost 4 bases and the V segment lost 4 bases, leaving 6 bases of the junction unmatched. The CDR3 has 14 amino acids. Germline lookup yields CDR1 SGHNT and CDR2 YYREEE (reference sequence).

The chain combines TRBV5-1 with TRBJ2-7, with D possibly TRBD1 on 5 matching bases. Per germline, CDR1 SGHRS and CDR2 YFSETQ. Trimming took off 3 bases at V and 4 bases at J, with 8 bases between the two ends. CDR3 length equals 12 residues. The CDR3 region is CASSSQGYEQYF. In DNA, the CDR3 is TGCGCCAGCAGCTCCCAGGGATACGAGCAGTACTTC. Full variable domain (outside the CDR3, taken from reference TRBV5-1 and TRBJ2-7): KAGVTQTPRYLIKTRGQQVTLSCSPISGHRSVSWYQQTPGQGLQFLFEYFSETQRNKGNFPGRFSGRQFSNSRSEMNVSTLELGDSALYLCASSSQGYEQYFGPGTRLTVT.

This chain joins TRBV7-6 and TRBJ2-5; D perhaps matches TRBD1 (6 bases). Germline V gives CDR1 SGHVS, CDR2 FNYEAQ. This CDR3 spans 16 amino acids. Deletions cut 5 bases from V and 4 bases from J, with 20 bases between. The CDR3 region has the DNA TGTGCCAGCAGCCTCCATGGGGGCAGCCGTGGAGAGACCCAGTACTTC. Amino acid sequence: CASSLHGGSRGETQYF. Complete variable domain (other parts from reference TRBV7-6 and TRBJ2-5): GAGVSQSPRYKVTKRGQDVALRCDPISGHVSLYWYRQALGQGPEFLTYFNYEAQQDKSGLPNDRFSAERPEGSISTLTIQRTEQRDSAMYRCASSLHGGSRGETQYFGPGTRLLVL.

The chain employs TRBV9 and TRBJ2-1; weak D call: TRBD1 (6 bases). Trimming left V 4 bases short and J 0 bases short, with 14 bases between. In germline, CDR1 is SGDLS, CDR2 YYNGEE. This CDR3 contains 16 residues. The CDR3: CASSPGQLSSYNEQFF. The CDR3, as DNA: TGTGCCAGCAGCCCCGGACAGCTAAGCTCCTACAATGAGCAGTTCTTC.

The chain is built from TRBV7-6 and TRBJ2-2; 10 bases fit TRBD2. J lost 5 bases, V lost 1 base, and 10 bases had no gene match. Germline CDR1 SGHVS, CDR2 FNYEAQ. The CDR3 runs 18 residues. The DNA for the CDR3 is TGTGCCAGCAGCTTAGAGAGTAGCGGGGGGATCTTAACCGGGGAGCTGTTTTTT. Residues: CASSLESSGGILTGELFF.

The chain joins TRBV3-1 (or the pseudogene TRBV3-2) to TRBJ1-5; a possible D gene is TRBD1 (5 bases). The V end lost 6 bases, the J end lost 4 bases, and 13 bases lay between the germline ends. This CDR3 is 14 amino acids long. Germline CDR1 is LGHDT and CDR2 is YNNKEL (reference sequence). The CDR3 coding sequence is TGTGCCAGCAGACAGACTGGGGGGAATCAGCCCCAGCATTTT. Translated: CASRQTGGNQPQHF.

The table lists this clone with a few counts. The rearrangement uses TRBV19 and TRBJ1-5; D is ambiguous. The V gene's germline CDR1 is LNHDA and CDR2 SQIVND (reference sequence). The germline V and J ends were trimmed by 3 bases and 1 base, with 13 bases remaining between them. CDR3 length: 16 amino acids. The CDR3 is CASSILFGGSNQPQHF. CDR3 in DNA: TGTGCCAGTAGTATTTTGTTCGGAGGGAGCAATCAGCCCCAGCATTTT.

This chain connects TRBV29-1 to TRBJ2-7; a weak D match, TRBD2 (5 bases). Trimming removed 5 bases at V and 3 bases at J, with 20 bases between. Germline V gene data show CDR1 as SQVTM and CDR2 as ANQGSEA. The CDR3 runs to 15 residues. CDR3 amino acids: CSVPSSLRAIYEQYF. The DNA of the CDR3 is TGCAGCGTTCCGTCCTCATTGCGGGCCATCTACGAGCAGTACTTC.

This clone appeared a single time. The CDR3, as DNA: TGTGCCAGCAGTTACTCCCTGGCGGTTCAAGGTGGCTACACCTTC. Translation: CASSYSLAVQGGYTF. This chain connects TRBV6-6 to TRBJ1-2; D is unresolved. The germline V gene has CDR1 MNHNY and CDR2 SVGAGI (reference sequence). The CDR3 runs 15 residues. V was shortened by 0 bases and J by 7 bases, with 15 bases between the two germline ends.

This sequence joins TRBV2 and TRBJ2-5; TRBD2 matches 11 bases. CDR3 length: 16 amino acids. V trimming: 3 bases; J trimming: 5 bases; junction bases outside the gene matches: 8. CDR1 is SNHLY and CDR2 is FYNNEI in the germline V gene. The CDR3 nucleotides are TGTGCCAGCAGTGACCGTAGCGGGGGGGGCGGGGAGACCCAGTACTTC. Its protein is CASSDRSGGGGETQYF.

The chain couples TRBV30 to TRBJ2-3, with D maybe TRBD2 (5 bases). Germline CDR1 is GTSNPN and CDR2 is SVGIG (reference sequence). V shed 3 bases and J shed 8 bases, with 12 bases lying between them. The CDR3 length is 12 residues. CDR3 sequence: CAWRHLDSTQYF. Written as DNA, the CDR3 is TGTGCCTGGAGGCACTTGGACTCTACGCAGTATTTT.

The chain employs TRBV19 and TRBJ1-1, with TRBD1 as a possible D gene (5 bases). Germline V gives CDR1 LNHDA, CDR2 SQIVND (reference sequence). The V and J ends lost 6 bases and 3 bases respectively, with 11 bases between them. The CDR3 consists of 13 residues. The CDR3 DNA follows: TGTGCCAGTAGCCCCGGGACTTACACTGAAGCTTTCTTT. This gives the protein CASSPGTYTEAFF.